Following are 32 T cell receptor beta chains from one sample sequenced in a study of vaccination and CD4 T cells after COVID-19. The treatment denotes: roughly 10-day PBMC culture with coronavirus spike peptide pools or control peptides (ViraFEST assay). These TCRs' antigens remain unknown. At the Johns Hopkins FTIC core, DNA taken from cultured CD4+ T cells was sequenced by way of the Oncomine TCR Beta short-read assay. TCRdb used MiXCR to reprocess the PCR reads, holding one entry per CDR3 protein. Here the sample spans roughly 20,000 distinct CDR3 sequences, 45% to 60% being singletons. The sample was CD4+ T cells from blood, cultured in vitro. All receptors come from a human donor who had recovered from COVID-19.

This sequence joins TRBV20-1 and TRBJ2-1, with 7 bases matching TRBD2. Looked up from germline, CDR1 is DFQATT and CDR2 is SNEGSKA (reference sequence). The CDR3 is made up of 15 amino acids. Trimming removed 5 bases from V and 4 bases from J; junction bases left unmatched: 11. The CDR3 DNA reads as TGCAGTGCTCCCTTGGGAGCGGGAAGATACAATGAGCAGTTCTTC. This codes for CSAPLGAGRYNEQFF.

J is TRBJ2-7 and V is TRBV5-1; 7 nucleotides align to TRBD1. The CDR3 consists of 15 residues. The J segment lost 2 bases and the V segment lost 4 bases, leaving 9 bases of the junction unmatched. CDR1 and CDR2 (germline): SGHRS, YFSETQ. CDR3 residues: CASSILSTGTYEQYF. CDR3 nucleotides: TGCGCCAGCAGCATCCTTTCGACAGGGACCTACGAGCAGTACTTC.

For the CDR3, the DNA is TGTGCCAGCAGCCCTACACTAGCGGGAGGGGGTAATGAGCAGTTCTTC. This encodes CASSPTLAGGGNEQFF. The chain recombines TRBV7-2 with TRBJ2-1; 13 nucleotides match TRBD2. J gave up 7 bases and V 5 bases, and 8 bases lay outside the gene matches. The CDR3 extends over 16 amino acids. Germline loops: CDR1 SGHTA, CDR2 FQGNSA.

The rearrangement uses TRBV24-1 and TRBJ2-1, with D possibly being TRBD1 or TRBD2 (5 bases each). The CDR3 sequence is 17 residues long. Germline V CDR1 and CDR2: KGHDR, SFDVKD. Between the trimmed V and J ends, which lost 5 bases and 7 bases, there was a span of 23 bases. CDR3 DNA sequence: TGTGCCACCAGTGCCGCCTTACGGGGCGAAGTAGGTAATGAGCAGTTCTTC. Translating gives CATSAALRGEVGNEQFF.

A note on this clonotype: The final CDR3 position lacks the conserved phenylalanine or tryptophan, pointing to a likely read error. The limits of the CDR3 on the DNA are not certain, so only TCRdb's listed CDR3 is given. The genes are TRBV6-2 or TRBV6-3 and TRBJ2-3; no check of the table's D call, TRBD2, against the DNA was made. Germline lookup yields CDR1 MNHEY and CDR2 SVGEGT. The CDR3 length equals 14 residues, ends included. This CDR3 reads CASSPAPGTSASFL.

This chain uses TRBV28 with TRBJ1-5; D may be TRBD1 (6 bases). V shed 4 bases and J shed 7 bases, with 14 bases lying between them. Germline V CDR1 and CDR2: MDHEN, SYDVKM. The CDR3 loop spans 14 amino acids. DNA of the CDR3: TGTGCCAGCAGTTCCTCCCGGGACAACCAGCCCCAGCATTTT. Translating gives CASSSSRDNQPQHF.

This clonotype is medium-sized. The chain recombines TRBV15 with TRBJ1-2; 9 nucleotides align to TRBD1. Trimming at V came to 0 bases and at J to 5 bases, leaving 7 bases not matched to a gene. Per germline, CDR1 LNHNV and CDR2 YYDKDF (reference sequence). The CDR3 extends over 16 amino acids. Here the CDR3 reads CATSRDSWDRAYGYTF. The CDR3 DNA sequence: TGTGCCACCAGCAGAGATAGTTGGGACAGGGCATATGGCTACACCTTC.

This clonotype was seen only a few times. The chain employs TRBV19 and TRBJ2-7; TRBD1 matches 9 bases. V was pared by 7 bases and J by 6 bases, with 13 bases of the junction left unmatched. Germline V lookup: CDR1 LNHDA, CDR2 SQIVND (reference sequence). The CDR3 runs 15 residues. CDR3 region: CASKTTGQGPFEQYF. The DNA for the CDR3 is TGTGCCAGTAAAACGACGGGACAGGGTCCGTTCGAGCAGTACTTC.

The V call is TRBV5-1, the J call TRBJ1-1; the match to TRBD1 covers 8 bases. The CDR3 runs 14 residues. Germline V gene sequence: CDR1 SGHRS, CDR2 YFSETQ. The V segment lost 0 bases and the J segment 3 bases; nucleotides outside the gene matches: 1. The CDR3 nucleotides read TGCGCCAGCAGCTTGGTACAGGGGGACACTGAAGCTTTCTTT. Translated: CASSLVQGDTEAFF.

This sequence joins TRBV2 and TRBJ2-7; D is unclear. This CDR3 has 12 amino acids. Looked up from germline, CDR1 is SNHLY and CDR2 is FYNNEI. Trimming stripped 6 bases from V and 0 bases from J, with 6 bases between. As DNA, the CDR3 is TGTGCCAGCAGAAGGACCTCCTACGAGCAGTACTTC. It encodes CASRRTSYEQYF.

The rearrangement uses TRBV20-1 and TRBJ1-2; D may be TRBD1 (5 bases). Per the germline V gene, CDR1 is DFQATT and CDR2 is SNEGSKA (reference sequence). Trimming cost V 4 bases and J 6 bases, with 18 bases left between them. This CDR3 comprises 14 residues. CDR3: CSAIVRDSFDGYTF. CDR3 in DNA: TGCAGTGCTATCGTCAGGGACTCCTTTGATGGCTACACCTTC.

The rearrangement joins TRBV11-2 to TRBJ1-1; TRBD1 is a possible D gene (5 bases). This CDR3 comprises 14 residues. CDR1 is SGHAT and CDR2 is FQNNGV in the germline V gene. Trimming removed 2 bases from V and 1 base from J, with 8 bases in between. Written as DNA, the CDR3 is TGTGCCAGCAGCTTATGGCAGGGGAACACTGAAGCTTTCTTT. Protein product: CASSLWQGNTEAFF.

This sequence joins TRBV15 and TRBJ2-2; 11 bases match TRBD2. The CDR3 loop spans 15 amino acids. The V segment lost 4 bases and the J segment 5 bases; nucleotides outside the gene matches: 3. CDR1 is LNHNV and CDR2 is YYDKDF in the germline V gene (reference sequence). The CDR3 DNA follows: TGTGCCACCAGCACCGGGACTAGCGGAACCGGGGAGCTGTTTTTT. It codes for CATSTGTSGTGELFF.

This clonotype has only a few counts. The chain carries TRBV7-3 and TRBJ2-1; TRBD2 matches 9 bases. Trimming at V came to 6 bases and at J to 4 bases, leaving 13 bases not matched to a gene. Germline assignment: CDR1 SGHTA and CDR2 FQGTGA. CDR3 length: 17 residues. As DNA, the CDR3 is TGTGCCAGCAGTCGCCGGGCGGGGACTAGCCTTTACAATGAGCAGTTCTTC. It translates to CASSRRAGTSLYNEQFF.

This clonotype was found a few times. The J gene is TRBJ1-6, the V gene TRBV20-1, with D uncertain. Germline CDR1 DFQATT, CDR2 SNEGSKA (reference sequence). This CDR3 is built from 14 residues. Trimming removed 3 bases at V and 5 bases at J, with 11 bases between. CDR3 in amino acids: CSARATRNNSPLHF. Written as DNA, the CDR3 is TGCAGTGCTAGGGCTACTAGGAATAATTCACCCCTCCACTTT.

The rearrangement links TRBV27 to TRBJ1-5; perhaps TRBD1 as D (5 bases). V was cut by 2 bases and J by 6 bases, with 8 bases left in between. The CDR3 length is 13 residues. Germline V gene data show CDR1 as MNHEY and CDR2 as SMNVEV (reference sequence). The CDR3 spells CASSLGGGQPQHF. CDR3 DNA sequence: TGTGCCAGCAGTTTAGGGGGAGGTCAGCCCCAGCATTTT.

This clonotype has just a few counts. The genes are TRBV5-8 and TRBJ1-2; D gene uncertain. Trimming left V 1 base short and J 8 bases short, with 15 bases between. Germline V CDR1 and CDR2: SGHTS, YDEGEE. This CDR3 spans 14 amino acids. CDR3 DNA: TGTGCCAGCAGCTTGTTGAGGTCCGACCACGGCTACACCTTC. Translation: CASSLLRSDHGYTF.

This clonotype was seen more than once but under ten times. The V and J genes are TRBV6-2 or TRBV6-3 and TRBJ1-5; a possible D gene is TRBD1 (6 bases). The CDR3 totals 15 residues. Trimming cost V 2 bases and J 5 bases, with 13 bases left between them. The germline gives CDR1 MNHEY, CDR2 SVGEGT. CDR3 sequence reads: CASSYRGPGDQPQHF. CDR3 sequence (DNA): TGTGCCAGCAGTTACAGGGGCCCAGGGGATCAGCCCCAGCATTTT.

The CDR3 loop is CSARVGGGNQPQHF. The CDR3 nucleotides are TGCAGTGCTAGAGTCGGAGGGGGCAATCAGCCCCAGCATTTT. The chain is built from TRBV20-1 and TRBJ1-5, with D possibly TRBD1 on 5 matching bases. V was shortened by 1 base and J by 2 bases, with 9 bases between the two germline ends. The CDR3 length is 14 residues. Looked up from germline, CDR1 is DFQATT and CDR2 is SNEGSKA (reference sequence).

This clonotype was detected a few times. The rearrangement uses TRBV24-1 and TRBJ1-5; a possible D gene is TRBD1 (5 bases). The CDR3 totals 14 residues. V lost 3 bases and J 4 bases, leaving 9 bases between the germline ends. CDR1 and CDR2 from the germline V gene are KGHDR and SFDVKD. The CDR3 loop reads CATSDRGDNQPQHF. In DNA form, the CDR3 reads TGTGCCACCAGTGATAGGGGTGATAATCAGCCCCAGCATTTT.

This clonotype was detected a few times. V usage is TRBV14 and J usage is TRBJ2-7; D gene unclear. The CDR3 is 14 residues long. Germline CDR1 reads SGHDN; CDR2 reads FVKESK. Between the trimmed V and J ends, which lost 1 base and 1 base, there was a span of 8 bases. CDR3 protein: CASSQGLRSYEQYF. CDR3 DNA: TGTGCCAGCAGCCAAGGGCTTAGGTCCTACGAGCAGTACTTC.

The V and J genes are TRBV20-1 and TRBJ1-2, with 7 bases that match TRBD1. The V segment lost 6 bases and the J segment 8 bases; nucleotides outside the gene matches: 6. The CDR3 is 11 amino acids. From germline, CDR1 is DFQATT and CDR2 SNEGSKA (reference sequence). CDR3 sequence: CSAYAGGGYTF. CDR3 sequence (DNA): TGCAGTGCCTATGCAGGGGGAGGCTACACCTTC.

This clonotype has just a few counts. This chain links TRBV10-1 with TRBJ2-7, with a possible D match to TRBD1 (6 bases). Trimming took off 4 bases at V and 5 bases at J, with 12 bases between the two ends. Per the germline V gene, CDR1 is WNHNN and CDR2 is SYGVQD (reference sequence). The CDR3 loop spans 13 amino acids. The CDR3 DNA reads as TGCGCCAGCAGTGTAGGGGGAGATCACGAGCAGTACTTC. It yields the protein CASSVGGDHEQYF.

J is TRBJ2-2 and V is TRBV7-8; no firm D call. The CDR3 totals 12 residues. CDR1 is SGHVS and CDR2 is FQNEAQ in the germline V gene. The germline V and J ends were trimmed by 4 bases and 2 bases, with 2 bases remaining between them. CDR3 sequence (DNA): TGTGCCAGCAGCTCCAACACCGGGGAGCTGTTTTTT. Translated, it gives CASSSNTGELFF.

This clonotype was found a few times. This chain links TRBV28 with TRBJ2-2; TRBD1 agrees at 9 bases. The CDR3 contains 15 residues. CDR1 is MDHEN, CDR2 SYDVKM, per germline. Trimming at V came to 6 bases and at J to 4 bases, leaving 6 bases not matched to a gene. CDR3 region: CASRYRGRSTGELFF. CDR3 DNA: TGTGCCAGCAGATACAGGGGGCGTAGCACCGGGGAGCTGTTTTTT. Complete variable domain (other parts from reference TRBV28 and TRBJ2-2): DVKVTQSSRYLVKRTGEKVFLECVQDMDHENMFWYRQDPGLGLRLIYFSYDVKMKEKGDIPEGYSVSREKKERFSLILESASTNQTSMYLCASRYRGRSTGELFFGEGSRLTVL.

The chain employs TRBV7-3 and TRBJ2-1, with 8 bases that match TRBD2. CDR1 is SGHTA, CDR2 FQGTGA, per germline. V trimming: 5 bases; J trimming: 10 bases; junction bases outside the gene matches: 13. The CDR3 contains 15 residues. Here the CDR3 DNA reads TGTGCCAGCAGCCCCGTGGCTAGCGGGTTTGGGGAGCAGTTCTTC. It yields the protein CASSPVASGFGEQFF.

The chain carries TRBV18 and TRBJ2-5, with unresolved D. V was pared by 6 bases and J by 2 bases, with 4 bases between. Per the germline V gene, CDR1 is KGHSH and CDR2 is LQKENI. This CDR3 contains 11 residues. CDR3 sequence: CASSQQETQYF. The CDR3 DNA reads as TGTGCCAGCTCCCAACAAGAGACCCAGTACTTC.

The chain joins TRBV20-1 to TRBJ2-2; D is ambiguous. The CDR3 length is 15 residues. From germline, CDR1 is DFQATT and CDR2 SNEGSKA (reference sequence). V was shortened by 0 bases and J by 5 bases, with 13 bases between the two germline ends. For the CDR3, the DNA is TGCAGTGCTAGAGATATAAAGGGAAATACCGGGGAGCTGTTTTTT. As protein: CSARDIKGNTGELFF.

This clonotype has only a few counts. The chain has TRBV20-1 and TRBJ1-2; the match to TRBD1 covers 10 bases. The germline gives CDR1 DFQATT, CDR2 SNEGSKA (reference sequence). V lost 2 bases and J lost 6; bases outside the gene matches: 3. CDR3 size: 13 residues. The CDR3 protein is CSARKGTGDGYTF. The DNA of the CDR3 is TGCAGTGCTAGAAAGGGGACAGGGGATGGCTACACCTTC.

The chain couples TRBV28 to TRBJ2-7, with D possibly matching TRBD1 (5 bases). V shed 5 bases and J shed 4 bases, with 15 bases lying between them. This CDR3 is built from 14 residues. The germline V gene has CDR1 MDHEN and CDR2 SYDVKM. CDR3 loop: CASSTAGILYEQYF. Here the CDR3 DNA reads TGTGCCAGCAGTACGGCAGGGATTTTGTACGAGCAGTACTTC.

The chain links TRBV6-5 to TRBJ1-6, with 7 nucleotides matching TRBD1. There are 16 residues in the CDR3. The germline gives CDR1 MNHEY, CDR2 SVGAGI. Losses at the gene ends were 1 base for V and 9 bases for J; bases not matched to a gene: 9. CDR3 in DNA: TGTGCCAGCAGTTACTTGACAGGGAGGCGTTTTTCACCCCTCCACTTT. Amino acids: CASSYLTGRRFSPLHF.

This sequence joins TRBV20-1 and TRBJ2-2, with 9 nucleotides matching TRBD2. V gave up 5 bases and J gave up 0 bases; unmatched junction bases: 1. CDR1 is DFQATT and CDR2 is SNEGSKA in the germline V gene (reference sequence). The CDR3 is 14 amino acids. The CDR3 coding sequence is TGCAGTGCTGCTAGCGGGACGAACACCGGGGAGCTGTTTTTT. Residues: CSAASGTNTGELFF.